The clone carrying this TCR beta chain was detected once. Its antigen is not identified. These data originate in a study of early stage breast cancer tumors. Study summary: Twelve of the 16 invasive tumors were ER+, PR+ and HER2-. General observations from the study: Tumors had approximately 2.5-fold higher T cell density and higher clonality than adjacent normal breast tissue. Most shared enriched TCRB sequences were commonly generated ones. Functional markers like CD4, CD8 and FOXP3 were missed in bulk sequencing.

Profiled with immunoSEQ multiplex PCR; TCRdb holds only in-frame clones, not every one. Among under 30,000 clones, 55% to 75% were seen once, and the ten largest hold 33%. The V gene lost 3 bases and the J gene lost 6 bases, with 14 bases spanning the gap. The CDR3 is 15 residues long. The germline CDR1 and CDR2 sequences are LNHDA and SQIVND (reference sequence). The sequencing sample was made of blood. This chain joins TRBV19 and TRBJ2-2, with D perhaps given as TRBD1 or TRBD2 (7 bases each). The sequence was obtained from a person aged 45-60 years with breast cancer. CDR3 loop: CASSMRQGGAGELFF. The CDR3 DNA sequence: TGTGCCAGTAGTATGCGACAGGGAGGGGCCGGGGAGCTGTTTTTT.